Listed below are T cell receptor beta chains from one sample, sequenced in a study of PD-1 blockade in classical Hodgkin lymphoma. TCRdb's table, derived via immunoSEQ multiplex PCR, lists solely in-frame clones and lacks some. This table has 90,000 to 100,000 clones, around 80% appearing once. Sequencing was performed on peripheral blood mononuclear cells (PBMCs), taken before the fourth cycle of nivolumab. These receptors came from a human donor with classical Hodgkin lymphoma. Both conserved end residues are part of each CDR3. A D gene is named only where the DNA matches it firmly. Not every row has a clone size; where given, it reads once, few, many or a size class.

abundance: once; d_gene: TRBD1; j_gene: TRBJ2-5; v_gene: TRBV28; CDR3aa: CASSLEGAEETQYF; CDR3nt: TGTGCCAGCAGTTTAGAGGGGGCCGAGGAGACCCAGTACTTC
abundance: -; d_gene: -; j_gene: TRBJ2-2; v_gene: TRBV28; CDR3aa: CASSSRPVGELFF; CDR3nt: TGTGCCAGCAGTTCTCGCCCCGTCGGGGAGCTGTTTTTT
abundance: -; d_gene: -; j_gene: TRBJ2-3; v_gene: TRBV5-1; CDR3aa: CASSLLGVGDTQYF; CDR3nt: TGCGCCAGCAGCTTGTTGGGGGTAGGAGATACGCAGTATTTT
abundance: -; d_gene: -; j_gene: TRBJ1-2; v_gene: TRBV4-1; CDR3aa: CASSPWGAVDGYTF; CDR3nt: TGCGCCAGCAGCCCCTGGGGAGCGGTGGATGGCTACACCTTC
abundance: -; d_gene: -; j_gene: TRBJ2-7; v_gene: TRBV10-3; CDR3aa: CAISPRLAQGEEQYF; CDR3nt: TGTGCCATCAGTCCCCGGCTCGCACAGGGCGAAGAGCAGTACTTC
abundance: -; d_gene: TRBD1; j_gene: TRBJ2-1; v_gene: TRBV14; CDR3aa: CASSHGTAFYNEQFF; CDR3nt: TGTGCCAGCAGCCACGGGACAGCTTTCTACAATGAGCAGTTCTTC
abundance: -; d_gene: TRBD2; j_gene: TRBJ2-1; v_gene: TRBV27; CDR3aa: CASRSLTSGISYNEQFF; CDR3nt: TGTGCCAGCAGATCCCTGACTAGCGGGATATCCTACAATGAGCAGTTCTTC
abundance: -; d_gene: TRBD2; j_gene: TRBJ2-1; v_gene: TRBV7-9; CDR3aa: CASSLLLRTSGRDEQFF; CDR3nt: TGTGCCAGCAGCTTACTCTTACGGACTAGCGGGAGGGATGAGCAGTTCTTC
abundance: -; d_gene: TRBD2; j_gene: TRBJ2-2; v_gene: TRBV30; CDR3aa: CAWSVPPTSGVPGELFF; CDR3nt: TGTGCCTGGAGTGTACCGCCGACTAGCGGGGTGCCCGGGGAGCTGTTTTTT
abundance: few; d_gene: -; j_gene: TRBJ2-2; v_gene: TRBV2; CDR3aa: CASSEVGRRNTGELFF; CDR3nt: TGTGCCAGCAGTGAAGTTGGCAGGCGGAACACCGGGGAGCTGTTTTTT
abundance: few; d_gene: TRBD1; j_gene: TRBJ1-1; v_gene: TRBV2; CDR3aa: CASSYDRAGTEAFF; CDR3nt: TGTGCCAGCAGCTACGACAGGGCCGGCACTGAAGCTTTCTTT
abundance: -; d_gene: -; j_gene: TRBJ2-4; v_gene: TRBV30; CDR3aa: CAWSVLGGNIQYF; CDR3nt: TGTGCCTGGAGTGTACTGGGAGGAAACATTCAGTACTTC
abundance: -; d_gene: -; j_gene: TRBJ2-1; v_gene: TRBV14; CDR3aa: CASSQVGGETYNEQFF; CDR3nt: TGTGCCAGCAGCCAAGTTGGTGGGGAGACCTACAATGAGCAGTTCTTC
abundance: -; d_gene: -; j_gene: TRBJ1-5; v_gene: TRBV6-1; CDR3aa: CASSGQGRGNQPQHF; CDR3nt: TGTGCCAGCAGTGGCCAGGGCCGGGGAAATCAGCCCCAGCATTTT
abundance: few; d_gene: -; j_gene: TRBJ1-3; v_gene: TRBV4-1; CDR3aa: CASSQVGGSSGNTIYF; CDR3nt: TGCGCCAGCAGCCAAGTAGGGGGTTCCTCTGGAAACACCATATATTTT
abundance: -; d_gene: -; j_gene: TRBJ2-5; v_gene: TRBV10-3; CDR3aa: CAISDSGDGRETQYF; CDR3nt: TGTGCCATCAGTGACTCAGGGGACGGAAGAGAGACCCAGTACTTC
abundance: -; d_gene: TRBD1; j_gene: TRBJ2-2; v_gene: TRBV19; CDR3aa: CASSYNRGTGELFF; CDR3nt: TGTGCCAGTAGTTACAACAGGGGCACCGGGGAGCTGTTTTTT
abundance: -; d_gene: TRBD1; j_gene: TRBJ1-5; v_gene: TRBV28; CDR3aa: CASQRQGGQPQHF; CDR3nt: TGTGCCAGCCAACGACAGGGAGGTCAGCCCCAGCATTTT
abundance: -; d_gene: TRBD1; j_gene: TRBJ1-2; v_gene: TRBV5-6; CDR3aa: CASSSRGDSLGYGYTF; CDR3nt: TGTGCCAGCAGCTCGAGGGGGGACAGCCTCGGCTATGGCTACACCTTC
abundance: -; d_gene: TRBD1; j_gene: TRBJ2-3; v_gene: TRBV5-1; CDR3aa: CASSSDRGLTDTQYF; CDR3nt: TGCGCCAGCAGTTCGGACAGGGGGCTGACAGATACGCAGTATTTT
abundance: -; d_gene: TRBD1; j_gene: TRBJ2-7; v_gene: TRBV19; CDR3aa: CASSTPRGSHPYEQYF; CDR3nt: TGTGCCAGTAGTACCCCCAGGGGGTCACATCCCTACGAGCAGTACTTC
abundance: -; d_gene: -; j_gene: TRBJ1-1; v_gene: TRBV4-1; CDR3aa: CASSQDVAVVKPTFF; CDR3nt: TGCGCCAGCAGCCAAGATGTGGCGGTCGTGAAGCCGACTTTCTTT
abundance: -; d_gene: TRBD2; j_gene: TRBJ2-2; v_gene: TRBV9; CDR3aa: CASSVASGRPGELFF; CDR3nt: TGTGCCAGCAGCGTCGCTAGCGGGAGACCCGGGGAGCTGTTTTTT
abundance: -; d_gene: -; j_gene: TRBJ2-6; v_gene: TRBV18; CDR3aa: CASSPPRAGANVLTF; CDR3nt: TGTGCCAGCTCACCTCCCAGGGCTGGGGCCAACGTCCTGACTTTC
abundance: -; d_gene: -; j_gene: TRBJ2-2; v_gene: TRBV30; CDR3aa: CAWTLLINTGELFF; CDR3nt: TGTGCCTGGACCCTCCTCATCAACACCGGGGAGCTGTTTTTT
abundance: once; d_gene: -; j_gene: TRBJ1-2; v_gene: TRBV10-3; CDR3aa: CAISESGLRYGYTF; CDR3nt: TGTGCCATCAGTGAGTCCGGACTGCGCTATGGCTACACCTTC
abundance: -; d_gene: -; j_gene: TRBJ2-3; v_gene: TRBV6-6; CDR3aa: CASSRSTDTQYF; CDR3nt: TGTGCCAGCAGTAGGAGCACAGATACGCAGTATTTT
abundance: many; d_gene: TRBD2; j_gene: TRBJ2-7; v_gene: TRBV11-2; CDR3aa: CASSLLAGGSYEQYF; CDR3nt: TGTGCCAGCAGCTTGCTAGCGGGGGGTTCCTACGAGCAGTACTTC
abundance: once; d_gene: -; j_gene: TRBJ2-6; v_gene: TRBV5-1; CDR3aa: CASSLTINSGANVLTF; CDR3nt: TGCGCCAGCAGCTTGACTATCAACTCTGGGGCCAACGTCCTGACTTTC
abundance: -; d_gene: -; j_gene: TRBJ1-1; v_gene: TRBV6-5; CDR3aa: CASYFYPGEAFF; CDR3nt: TGTGCCAGCTACTTCTATCCCGGTGAAGCTTTCTTT
abundance: -; d_gene: -; j_gene: TRBJ2-3; v_gene: TRBV28; CDR3aa: CASSLIYRVGTDTQYF; CDR3nt: TGTGCCAGCAGTTTAATCTACAGGGTCGGCACAGATACGCAGTATTTT
abundance: -; d_gene: TRBD1; j_gene: TRBJ1-1; v_gene: TRBV6-6; CDR3aa: CASTLRGENTEAFF; CDR3nt: TGTGCCAGCACCCTCAGGGGGGAGAACACTGAAGCTTTCTTT
abundance: once; d_gene: TRBD2; j_gene: TRBJ2-7; v_gene: TRBV7-8; CDR3aa: CASSPRLAGIPYEQYF; CDR3nt: TGTGCCAGCAGCCCTAGACTAGCGGGTATACCCTACGAGCAGTACTTC
abundance: -; d_gene: -; j_gene: TRBJ2-5; v_gene: TRBV7-5; CDR3aa: CARSLQQAGETQYF; CDR3nt: TGTGCCAGAAGCTTACAACAGGCGGGAGAGACCCAGTACTTC
abundance: -; d_gene: -; j_gene: TRBJ1-4; v_gene: TRBV19; CDR3aa: CASSQHATNEKLFF; CDR3nt: TGTGCCAGTAGCCAGCACGCAACTAATGAAAAACTGTTTTTT
abundance: few; d_gene: -; j_gene: TRBJ1-1; v_gene: TRBV9; CDR3aa: CASSVVEDEAFF; CDR3nt: TGTGCCAGCAGCGTCGTAGAGGATGAAGCTTTCTTT
abundance: -; d_gene: -; j_gene: TRBJ1-2; v_gene: TRBV4-3; CDR3aa: CASSQEGRADYGYTF; CDR3nt: TGCGCCAGCAGCCAAGAAGGCAGGGCAGACTATGGCTACACCTTC
abundance: -; d_gene: -; j_gene: TRBJ1-1; v_gene: TRBV19; CDR3aa: CASSTYMEDTEAFF; CDR3nt: TGTGCCAGTAGTACCTACATGGAGGACACTGAAGCTTTCTTT
abundance: -; d_gene: TRBD2; j_gene: TRBJ2-5; v_gene: TRBV7-9; CDR3aa: CASSLEGLAGIVKTQYF; CDR3nt: TGTGCCAGCAGCTTAGAAGGGCTAGCGGGAATTGTAAAGACCCAGTACTTC
abundance: -; d_gene: TRBD2; j_gene: TRBJ2-1; v_gene: TRBV7-9; CDR3aa: CASSLRLAGVHNEQFF; CDR3nt: TGTGCCAGCAGCTTACGACTAGCGGGAGTCCACAATGAGCAGTTCTTC
abundance: -; d_gene: TRBD1; j_gene: TRBJ2-3; v_gene: TRBV9; CDR3aa: CASSVAGQGADTQYF; CDR3nt: TGTGCCAGCAGCGTAGCGGGACAGGGAGCAGATACGCAGTATTTT
abundance: -; d_gene: TRBD2; j_gene: TRBJ2-2; v_gene: TRBV28; CDR3aa: CASSLFRGSYTGELFF; CDR3nt: TGTGCCAGCAGTTTGTTCCGCGGGAGCTACACCGGGGAGCTGTTTTTT
abundance: -; d_gene: -; j_gene: TRBJ2-3; v_gene: TRBV6-5; CDR3aa: CASSYRPWGTDTQYF; CDR3nt: TGTGCCAGCAGTTACCGCCCGTGGGGGACAGATACGCAGTATTTT
abundance: -; d_gene: -; j_gene: TRBJ1-5; v_gene: TRBV7-2; CDR3aa: CASSLGGGPQPQHF; CDR3nt: TGTGCCAGCAGCTTAGGCGGGGGGCCTCAGCCCCAGCATTTT
abundance: -; d_gene: -; j_gene: TRBJ2-7; v_gene: TRBV11-3; CDR3aa: CASSNPGLDEQYF; CDR3nt: TGTGCCAGCAGCAACCCAGGGCTCGACGAGCAGTACTTC
abundance: -; d_gene: -; j_gene: TRBJ2-7; v_gene: TRBV4-3; CDR3aa: CASSQDGSARYEQYF; CDR3nt: TGCGCCAGCAGCCAAGATGGGTCCGCGCGCTACGAGCAGTACTTC
abundance: -; d_gene: TRBD1; j_gene: TRBJ1-4; v_gene: TRBV4-1; CDR3aa: CASSQDGKGADFEKLFF; CDR3nt: TGCGCCAGCAGCCAAGATGGGAAGGGGGCGGATTTTGAAAAACTGTTTTTT
abundance: -; d_gene: TRBD2; j_gene: TRBJ2-3; v_gene: TRBV28; CDR3aa: CASSLRAAGGDTQYF; CDR3nt: TGTGCCAGCAGTTTACGGGCCGCGGGGGGAGATACGCAGTATTTT